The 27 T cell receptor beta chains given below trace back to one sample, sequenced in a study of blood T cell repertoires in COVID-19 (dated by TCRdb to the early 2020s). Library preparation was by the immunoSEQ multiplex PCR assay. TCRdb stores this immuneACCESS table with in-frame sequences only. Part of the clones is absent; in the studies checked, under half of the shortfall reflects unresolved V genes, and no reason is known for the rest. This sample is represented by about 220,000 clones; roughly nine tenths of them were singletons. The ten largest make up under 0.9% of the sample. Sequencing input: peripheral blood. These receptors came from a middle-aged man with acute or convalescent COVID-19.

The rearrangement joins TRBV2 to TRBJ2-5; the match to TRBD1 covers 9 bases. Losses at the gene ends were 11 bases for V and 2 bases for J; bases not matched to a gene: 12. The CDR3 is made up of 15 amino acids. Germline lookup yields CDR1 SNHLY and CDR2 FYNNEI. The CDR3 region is CAAGLQGAKQETQYF. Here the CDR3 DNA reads TGTGCCGCTGGATTACAGGGGGCGAAGCAAGAGACCCAGTACTTC.

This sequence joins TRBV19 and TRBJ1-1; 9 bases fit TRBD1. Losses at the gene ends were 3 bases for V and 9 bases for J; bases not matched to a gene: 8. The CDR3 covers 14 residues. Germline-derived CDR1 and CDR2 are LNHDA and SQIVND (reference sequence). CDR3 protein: CASSIPNRGRQAFF. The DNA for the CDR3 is TGTGCCAGTAGTATCCCCAACAGGGGGCGGCAAGCTTTCTTT.

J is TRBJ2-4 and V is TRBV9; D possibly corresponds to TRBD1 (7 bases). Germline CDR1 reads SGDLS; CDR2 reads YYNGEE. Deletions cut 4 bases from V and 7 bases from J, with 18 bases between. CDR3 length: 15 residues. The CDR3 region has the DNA TGTGCCAGCAGCCCTGGGACAGTGGCGGGGAACATTCAGTACTTC. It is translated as CASSPGTVAGNIQYF.

CDR3 residues: CASSISRTGYGETQYF. DNA for the CDR3: TGTGCCAGTAGTATCTCTCGGACAGGGTACGGAGAGACCCAGTACTTC. This chain uses TRBV19 with TRBJ2-5; 8 nucleotides match TRBD1. The junction had 10 bases not matched to a gene; V was cut back by 3 bases and J by 4 bases. Germline CDR1 is LNHDA and CDR2 is SQIVND (reference sequence). This CDR3 is 16 amino acids long. Full variable domain (remainder filled in from reference TRBV19 and TRBJ2-5): DGGITQSPKYLFRKEGQNVTLSCEQNLNHDAMYWYRQDPGQGLRLIYYSQIVNDFQKGDIAEGYSVSREKKESFPLTVTSAQKNPTAFYLCASSISRTGYGETQYFGPGTRLLVL.

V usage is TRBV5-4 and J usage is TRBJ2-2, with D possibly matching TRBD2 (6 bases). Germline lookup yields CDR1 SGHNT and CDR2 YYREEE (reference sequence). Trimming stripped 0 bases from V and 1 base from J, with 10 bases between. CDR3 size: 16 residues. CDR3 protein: CASSLEGGENTGELFF. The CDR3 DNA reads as TGTGCCAGCAGCTTGGAGGGAGGAGAGAACACCGGGGAGCTGTTTTTT. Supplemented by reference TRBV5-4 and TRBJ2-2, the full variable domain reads ETGVTQSPTHLIKTRGQQVTLRCSSQSGHNTVSWYQQALGQGPQFIFQYYREEENGRGNFPPRFSGLQFPNYSSELNVNALELDDSALYLCASSLEGGENTGELFFGEGSRLTVL.

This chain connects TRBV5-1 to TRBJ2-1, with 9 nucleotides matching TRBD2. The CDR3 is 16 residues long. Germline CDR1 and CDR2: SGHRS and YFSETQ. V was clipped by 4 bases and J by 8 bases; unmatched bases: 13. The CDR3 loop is CASSVPSGEGIDEQFF. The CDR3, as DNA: TGCGCCAGCAGCGTACCTAGCGGGGAGGGGATCGATGAGCAGTTCTTC.

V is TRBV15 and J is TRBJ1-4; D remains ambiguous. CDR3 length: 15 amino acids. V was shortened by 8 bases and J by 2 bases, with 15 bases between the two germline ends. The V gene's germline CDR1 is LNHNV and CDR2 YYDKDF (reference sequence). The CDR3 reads CATRPITGTNEKLFF. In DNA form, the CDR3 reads TGTGCCACCCGCCCGATTACGGGGACTAATGAAAAACTGTTTTTT.

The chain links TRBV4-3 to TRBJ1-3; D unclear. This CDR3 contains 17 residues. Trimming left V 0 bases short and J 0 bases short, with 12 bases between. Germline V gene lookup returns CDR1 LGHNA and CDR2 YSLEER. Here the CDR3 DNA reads TGCGCCAGCAGCCAAGATGATGGAGGCCTCTCTGGAAACACCATATATTTT. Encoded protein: CASSQDDGGLSGNTIYF.

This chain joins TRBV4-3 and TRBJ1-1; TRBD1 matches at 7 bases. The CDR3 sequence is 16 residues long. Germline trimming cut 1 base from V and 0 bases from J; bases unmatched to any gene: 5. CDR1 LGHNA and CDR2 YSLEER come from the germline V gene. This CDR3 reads CASSQVTTGVNTEAFF. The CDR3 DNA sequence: TGCGCCAGCAGCCAAGTTACCACAGGGGTGAACACTGAAGCTTTCTTT.

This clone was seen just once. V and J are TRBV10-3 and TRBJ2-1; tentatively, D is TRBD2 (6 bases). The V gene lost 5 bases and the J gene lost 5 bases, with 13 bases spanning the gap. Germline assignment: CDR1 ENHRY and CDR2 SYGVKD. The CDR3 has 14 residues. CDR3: CAISRQGGDNEQFF. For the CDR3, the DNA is TGTGCCATCAGTCGCCAGGGCGGGGACAATGAGCAGTTCTTC.

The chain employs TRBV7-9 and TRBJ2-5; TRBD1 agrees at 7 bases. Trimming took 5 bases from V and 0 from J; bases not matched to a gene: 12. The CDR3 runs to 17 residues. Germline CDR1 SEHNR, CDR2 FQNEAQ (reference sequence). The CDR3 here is CASSPITTGQHQETQYF. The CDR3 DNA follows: TGTGCCAGCAGCCCCATTACGACGGGACAGCACCAAGAGACCCAGTACTTC.

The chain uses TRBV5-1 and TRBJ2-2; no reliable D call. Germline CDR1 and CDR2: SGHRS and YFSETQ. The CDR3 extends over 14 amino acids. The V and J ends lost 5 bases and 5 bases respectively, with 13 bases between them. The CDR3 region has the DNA TGCGCCAGCAGGGGCCCCTGGTCGACCGGGGAGCTGTTTTTT. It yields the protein CASRGPWSTGELFF. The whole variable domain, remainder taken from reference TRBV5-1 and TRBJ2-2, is KAGVTQTPRYLIKTRGQQVTLSCSPISGHRSVSWYQQTPGQGLQFLFEYFSETQRNKGNFPGRFSGRQFSNSRSEMNVSTLELGDSALYLCASRGPWSTGELFFGEGSRLTVL.

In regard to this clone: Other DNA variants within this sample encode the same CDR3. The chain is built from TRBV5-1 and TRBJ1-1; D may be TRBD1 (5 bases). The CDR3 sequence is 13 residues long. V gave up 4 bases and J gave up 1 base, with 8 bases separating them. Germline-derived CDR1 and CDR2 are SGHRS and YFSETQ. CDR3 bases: TGCGCCAGCAGCCCACAGGAGAACACTGAAGCTTTCTTT. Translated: CASSPQENTEAFF.

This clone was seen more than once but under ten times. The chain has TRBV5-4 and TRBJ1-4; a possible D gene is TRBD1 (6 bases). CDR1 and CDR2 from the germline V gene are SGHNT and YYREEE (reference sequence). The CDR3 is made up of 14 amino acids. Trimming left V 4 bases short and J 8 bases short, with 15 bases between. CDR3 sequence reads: CASSPDRREEKLFF. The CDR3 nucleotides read TGTGCCAGCAGCCCAGACAGGCGAGAGGAAAAACTGTTTTTT.

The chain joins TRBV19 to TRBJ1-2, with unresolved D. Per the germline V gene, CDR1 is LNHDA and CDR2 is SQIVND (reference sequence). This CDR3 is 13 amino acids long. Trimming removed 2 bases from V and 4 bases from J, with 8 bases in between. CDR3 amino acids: CASSILTTYGYTF. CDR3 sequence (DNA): TGTGCCAGTAGTATACTGACTACCTATGGCTACACCTTC. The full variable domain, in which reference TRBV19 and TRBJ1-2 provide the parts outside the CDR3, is DGGITQSPKYLFRKEGQNVTLSCEQNLNHDAMYWYRQDPGQGLRLIYYSQIVNDFQKGDIAEGYSVSREKKESFPLTVTSAQKNPTAFYLCASSILTTYGYTFGSGTRLTVV.

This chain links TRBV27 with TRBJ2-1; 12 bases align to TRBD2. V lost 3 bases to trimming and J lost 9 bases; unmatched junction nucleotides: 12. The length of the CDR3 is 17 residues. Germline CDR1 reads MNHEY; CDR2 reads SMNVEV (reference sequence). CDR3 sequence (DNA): TGTGCCAGCAGTTTTCCCCACCCGACTAGCGGGAGAGCTGAGCAGTTCTTC. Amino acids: CASSFPHPTSGRAEQFF.

DNA for the CDR3: TGTGCCAGCAGCCTATCAGGGGCTTACTCTGGAAACACCATATATTTT. Translated: CASSLSGAYSGNTIYF. The V call is TRBV3-1 (or the pseudogene TRBV3-2), the J call TRBJ1-3, with a weak D call TRBD1 (6 bases). Germline V gene data show CDR1 as LGHDT and CDR2 as YNNKEL (reference sequence). The CDR3 length is 16 residues. Trimming removed 4 bases from V and 0 bases from J, with 13 bases in between.

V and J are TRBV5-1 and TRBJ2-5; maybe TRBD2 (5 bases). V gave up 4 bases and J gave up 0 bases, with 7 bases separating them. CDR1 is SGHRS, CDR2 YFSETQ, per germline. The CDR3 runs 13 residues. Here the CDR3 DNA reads TGCGCCAGCAGCACGACTAACCAAGAGACCCAGTACTTC. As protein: CASSTTNQETQYF.

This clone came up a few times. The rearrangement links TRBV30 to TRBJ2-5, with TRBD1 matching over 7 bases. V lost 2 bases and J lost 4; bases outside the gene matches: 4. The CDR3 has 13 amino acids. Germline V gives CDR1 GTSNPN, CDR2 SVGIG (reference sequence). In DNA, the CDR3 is TGTGCCTGGAGTAGGGGGCCGGGAGAGACCCAGTACTTC. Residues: CAWSRGPGETQYF.

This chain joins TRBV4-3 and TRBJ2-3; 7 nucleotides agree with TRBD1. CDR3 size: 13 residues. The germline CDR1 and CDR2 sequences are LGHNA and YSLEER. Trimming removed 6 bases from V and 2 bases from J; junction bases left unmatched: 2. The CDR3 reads CASSTGATDTQYF. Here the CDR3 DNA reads TGCGCCAGCAGTACAGGGGCCACAGATACGCAGTATTTT.

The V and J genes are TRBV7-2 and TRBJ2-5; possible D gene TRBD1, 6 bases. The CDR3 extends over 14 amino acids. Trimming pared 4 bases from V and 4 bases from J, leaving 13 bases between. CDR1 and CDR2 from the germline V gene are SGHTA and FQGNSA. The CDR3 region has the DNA TGTGCCAGCAGCTCGACCGGGACAAGAGAGACCCAGTACTTC. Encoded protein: CASSSTGTRETQYF. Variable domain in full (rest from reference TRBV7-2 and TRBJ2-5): GAGVSQSPSNKVTEKGKDVELRCDPISGHTALYWYRQSLGQGLEFLIYFQGNSAPDKSGLPSDRFSAERTGGSVSTLTIQRTQQEDSAVYLCASSSTGTRETQYFGPGTRLLVL.

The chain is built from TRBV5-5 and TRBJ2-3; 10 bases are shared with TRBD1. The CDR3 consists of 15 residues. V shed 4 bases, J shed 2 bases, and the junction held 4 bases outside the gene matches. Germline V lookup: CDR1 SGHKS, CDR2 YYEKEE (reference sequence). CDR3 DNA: TGTGCCAGCAGCCTGACAGGGGGCGACACAGATACGCAGTATTTT. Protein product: CASSLTGGDTDTQYF.

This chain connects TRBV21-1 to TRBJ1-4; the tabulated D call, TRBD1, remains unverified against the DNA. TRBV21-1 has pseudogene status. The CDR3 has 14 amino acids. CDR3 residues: CASSQQLTNEKLFF. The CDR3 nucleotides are TGTGCCAGCAGCCAACAGCTTACTAATGAAAAACTGTTTTTT.

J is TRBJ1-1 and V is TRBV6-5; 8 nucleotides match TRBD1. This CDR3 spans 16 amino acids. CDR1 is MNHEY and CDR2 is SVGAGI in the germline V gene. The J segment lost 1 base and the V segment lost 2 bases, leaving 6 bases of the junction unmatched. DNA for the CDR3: TGTGCCAGCAGTTACGGTGGGGGACAGGCGAACACTGAAGCTTTCTTT. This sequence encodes CASSYGGGQANTEAFF.

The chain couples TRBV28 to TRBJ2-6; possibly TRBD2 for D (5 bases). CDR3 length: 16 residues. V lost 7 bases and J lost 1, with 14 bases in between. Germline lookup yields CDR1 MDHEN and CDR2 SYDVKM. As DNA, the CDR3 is TGTGCCAGCACCTCCGCCGGGATTTCTGGGGCCAACGTCCTGACTTTC. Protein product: CASTSAGISGANVLTF.

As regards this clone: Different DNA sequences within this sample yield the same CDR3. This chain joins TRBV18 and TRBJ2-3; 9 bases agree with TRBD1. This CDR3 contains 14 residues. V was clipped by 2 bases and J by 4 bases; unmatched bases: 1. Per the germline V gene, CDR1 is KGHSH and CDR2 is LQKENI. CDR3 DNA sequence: TGTGCCAGCTCACCAGACAGGGGGTCAGATACGCAGTATTTT. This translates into CASSPDRGSDTQYF.

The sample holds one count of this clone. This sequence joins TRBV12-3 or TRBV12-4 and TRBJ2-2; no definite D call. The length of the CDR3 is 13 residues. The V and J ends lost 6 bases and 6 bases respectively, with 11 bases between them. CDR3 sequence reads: CASRPHRAGELFF. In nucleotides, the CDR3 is TGTGCCAGCAGGCCACACAGAGCCGGGGAGCTGTTTTTT.